The T cell receptor beta chain described here comes from a study of graft-versus-host responses after intestinal transplantation. The protocol was immunoSEQ multiplex PCR, while the TCRdb copy is restricted to in-frame clones and leaves out a portion. Found here are about 86,000 clones, 75% to 95% of them singletons; the top ten hold more than 0.4%. V was shortened by 0 bases and J by 3 bases, with 6 bases between the two germline ends. This CDR3 contains 13 residues. Germline V gene sequence: CDR1 MGHRA, CDR2 YSYEKL. As regards this clone: Its antigen is not identified.

Study observations and caveats: Recipient marrow harbored GvH clones, some of which surfaced first in ileum or blood. Early post-transplant falls in HvG clones accompanied the peak levels of circulating GvH clones.

This TCR derives from a human donor who received an intestinal transplant. The V and J genes are TRBV4-1 and TRBJ2-7; D is unclear. This specimen was unstimulated CD8+ T cells sorted from spleen or lymph node cells, taken before intestinal transplant. This CDR3 reads CASSQEARYEQYF. CDR3 DNA sequence: TGCGCCAGCAGCCAAGAGGCCCGCTACGAGCAGTACTTC.